Listed here is a single T cell receptor (beta chain). These data come from a study of blood T cell repertoires in COVID-19. Study-wide background: Collection of acute and convalescent COVID-19 samples took place in the United States, Italy and Spain. From T cells, B-cell-depleted T cells, or PBMCs came the material, which was cDNA or gDNA.

CDR1 is SGDLS and CDR2 is YYNGEE in the germline V gene. V was pared by 4 bases and J by 5 bases, with 6 bases of the junction left unmatched. The CDR3 length is 13 residues. As originally analysed: Scientists estimated how many nucleated cells there were by amplifying reference gene primers. Clones were read by immunoSEQ multiplex PCR, and TCRdb kept only the in-frame ones, dropping some. V and J calls plus clone size are reproduced from that table; the DNA served to infer D and trimming. The table records about 64,000 clones, 65% to 80% of them present only once. The source is a human donor in a cohort sampled during active COVID-19. The genes are TRBV9 and TRBJ2-7, with TRBD1 identical over 7 bases. Material for sequencing was peripheral blood. The chain's CDR3 is CASSTRQGHEQYF. In DNA, the CDR3 is TGTGCCAGCAGCACCCGACAGGGCCACGAGCAGTACTTC.